These 30 T cell receptor beta chains came from one sample sequenced in a study of OX40 agonist ivuxolimab in advanced cancers. The table came from immunoSEQ multiplex PCR; TCRdb's copy has only in-frame clones and leaves some out. This table has more than 95,000 clones, around 90% appearing once. Specimen: CD4+ or CD8+ T cells sorted from blood, collected in a trial of the OX40 agonist ivuxolimab. These receptors all come from an adult with an advanced solid tumor such as melanoma, head and neck, liver or kidney cancer.

The chain couples TRBV7-9 to TRBJ1-4; TRBD1 matches 8 bases. V lost 1 base to trimming and J lost 8 bases; unmatched junction nucleotides: 0. Germline V gives CDR1 SEHNR, CDR2 FQNEAQ (reference sequence). This CDR3 has 13 residues. CDR3 sequence (DNA): TGTGCCAGCAGCTTAGGACAGGGGGAAAAACTGTTTTTT. This gives the protein CASSLGQGEKLFF.

The chain uses TRBV6-1 and TRBJ2-7; no definite D call. Trimming removed 7 bases from V and 2 bases from J, with 15 bases in between. The germline V gene has CDR1 MNHNS and CDR2 SASEGT. The CDR3 extends over 14 amino acids. The CDR3 loop reads CASMFSGRTYEQYF. CDR3 in DNA: TGTGCCAGCATGTTTTCCGGCAGGACCTACGAGCAGTACTTC.

A remark on this clone: Distinct nucleotide sequences in the sample also encode this CDR3. The rearrangement joins TRBV5-1 to TRBJ2-3; a weak D match, TRBD1 (6 bases). V shed 2 bases and J shed 2 bases, with 12 bases lying between them. This CDR3 has 15 residues. Germline CDR1 and CDR2: SGHRS and YFSETQ. The CDR3 region is CASSLGTPNTDTQYF. Written as DNA, the CDR3 is TGCGCCAGCAGCTTAGGGACACCAAACACAGATACGCAGTATTTT.

The gene calls are TRBV7-2 and TRBJ2-1, with 8 bases lining up with TRBD2. The CDR3 runs to 15 residues. Germline V gene sequence: CDR1 SGHTA, CDR2 FQGNSA. Trimming removed 1 base from V and 7 bases from J; junction bases left unmatched: 6. In DNA, the CDR3 is TGTGCCAGCAGCTTAGGGCTAGCGGGTAGAAATGAGCAGTTCTTC. Amino acid sequence: CASSLGLAGRNEQFF.

V and J are TRBV18 and TRBJ2-7, with 14 bases identical to TRBD2. The CDR3 is made up of 17 amino acids. Trimming took 0 bases from V and 4 from J; bases not matched to a gene: 5. Germline CDR1 KGHSH, CDR2 LQKENI. The CDR3 bases are TGTGCCAGCTCACCACCAGGACTAGCGGGAGGCTCTTACGAGCAGTACTTC. This gives the protein CASSPPGLAGGSYEQYF.

The chain recombines TRBV30 with TRBJ1-4; weak D call: TRBD1 (5 bases). Trimming removed 8 bases from V and 6 bases from J, with 16 bases in between. In germline, CDR1 is GTSNPN, CDR2 SVGIG (reference sequence). The CDR3 runs 13 residues. In nucleotides, the CDR3 is TGTGCCGCCTCGGGGGTGGTGTATGAAAAACTGTTTTTT. Translation: CAASGVVYEKLFF.

The chain recombines TRBV7-2 with TRBJ2-5, with D uncertain. The CDR3 has 15 amino acids. The germline V gene encodes CDR1 SGHTA and CDR2 FQGNSA. V dropped 5 bases and J dropped 2 bases, with 15 bases sitting between them. The CDR3: CASSGRQNTQETQYF. CDR3 nucleotide sequence: TGTGCCAGCAGCGGTCGACAAAACACGCAAGAGACCCAGTACTTC.

The chain recombines TRBV2 with TRBJ1-1; weak D call: TRBD1 (5 bases). The CDR3 contains 13 residues. Trimming removed 3 bases from V and 5 bases from J, with 10 bases in between. Germline V gene data show CDR1 as SNHLY and CDR2 as FYNNEI. CDR3 loop: CASSEGLKTEAFF. CDR3 nucleotides: TGTGCCAGCAGTGAGGGGCTAAAGACTGAAGCTTTCTTT.

J is TRBJ2-4 and V is TRBV19; 8 nucleotides line up with TRBD1. The CDR3 sequence is 16 residues long. The V and J ends lost 4 bases and 0 bases, in that order; junction bases with no gene match: 5. CDR1 and CDR2 (germline): LNHDA, SQIVND (reference sequence). The CDR3 nucleotides are TGTGCCAGTAGTACCGGACAGGGATTAGCCAAAAACATTCAGTACTTC. The encoded protein is CASSTGQGLAKNIQYF.

The V call is TRBV28, the J call TRBJ2-7; TRBD1 matches 10 bases. The CDR3 spans 15 residues. In germline, CDR1 is MDHEN, CDR2 SYDVKM. With V trimmed by 5 bases and J by 7 bases, 11 bases remained unmatched. The CDR3 reads CASSSPGTGAGEQYF. The CDR3 DNA is TGTGCCAGCAGTAGCCCCGGGACAGGGGCGGGGGAGCAGTACTTC.

The chain is built from TRBV5-1 and TRBJ2-4; D gene unclear. This CDR3 spans 13 amino acids. Germline V gene lookup returns CDR1 SGHRS and CDR2 YFSETQ. The V and J ends lost 0 bases and 1 base respectively, with 2 bases between them. The CDR3 loop is CASSLAAKNIQYF. CDR3 in DNA: TGCGCCAGCAGCTTGGCGGCCAAAAACATTCAGTACTTC.

The chain is built from TRBV18 and TRBJ2-7; D is ambiguous. Trimming left V 0 bases short and J 7 bases short, with 7 bases between. Germline V gene lookup returns CDR1 KGHSH and CDR2 LQKENI. The CDR3 loop spans 12 amino acids. CDR3 nucleotides: TGTGCCAGCTCACCACCGTCTCGGGAGCAGTACTTC. Translating it yields CASSPPSREQYF.

This clone occurred once. The V gene is TRBV7-8, the J gene TRBJ2-5; the match to TRBD2 covers 9 bases. With 5 bases clipped from V and 3 bases from J, the junction kept 7 bases outside the gene matches. The CDR3 loop spans 15 amino acids. Germline V gene sequence: CDR1 SGHVS, CDR2 FQNEAQ. CDR3 DNA: TGTGCCAGCAGCCAGAGGACTAGCGAAGAAGAGACCCAGTACTTC. As protein: CASSQRTSEEETQYF.

The chain employs TRBV11-2 and TRBJ2-7; unclear D gene. There are 14 residues in the CDR3. Germline V lookup: CDR1 SGHAT, CDR2 FQNNGV. V was pared by 1 base and J by 3 bases, with 10 bases between. As DNA, the CDR3 is TGTGCCAGCAGCTTAGGCACATCCATCTACGAGCAGTACTTC. Translation gives CASSLGTSIYEQYF.

The chain combines TRBV4-1 with TRBJ2-3; D uncertain. The CDR3 is 14 amino acids. Germline V gene data show CDR1 as MGHRA and CDR2 as YSYEKL. V was pared by 0 bases and J by 3 bases, with 7 bases between. The CDR3 DNA reads TGCGCCAGCAGCCAAGATCAAACGACAGATACGCAGTATTTT. It encodes CASSQDQTTDTQYF.

This clone has just one count. V is TRBV5-1 and J is TRBJ2-3, with 7 bases aligning to TRBD2. Germline CDR1 reads SGHRS; CDR2 reads YFSETQ. The V and J ends lost 1 base and 0 bases, in that order; junction bases with no gene match: 2. The CDR3 extends over 15 amino acids. CDR3 sequence: CASSLLADSTDTQYF. The CDR3 DNA is TGCGCCAGCAGCTTGCTAGCGGACAGCACAGATACGCAGTATTTT.

J is TRBJ2-3 and V is TRBV4-1; D uncertain. CDR3 length: 15 residues. V lost 0 bases, J lost 0 bases, and 7 bases lay in between. Germline-derived CDR1 and CDR2 are MGHRA and YSYEKL. CDR3 amino acids: CASSQDRTSTDTQYF. In DNA, the CDR3 is TGCGCCAGCAGCCAAGACAGAACTAGCACAGATACGCAGTATTTT.

In this sample, this clone turned up once. The junction shows a germline mismatch at one end, possibly a read error. The chain combines TRBV5-1 with TRBJ2-3; no clear D gene. Per germline, CDR1 SGHRS and CDR2 YFSETQ. CDR3 length: 14 amino acids. The DNA for the CDR3 is TGTGCCAGCAGCTTTAGGTCATCTCGAGATACGCAGTATTTT. Amino acids: CASSFRSSRDTQYF. Filled out from reference TRBV5-1 and TRBJ2-3, the complete variable domain reads KAGVTQTPRYLIKTRGQQVTLSCSPISGHRSVSWYQQTPGQGLQFLFEYFSETQRNKGNFPGRFSGRQFSNSRSEMNVSTLELGDSALYLCASSFRSSRDTQYFGPGTRLTVL.

The chain links TRBV28 to TRBJ2-5; 7 bases match TRBD2. Germline CDR1 reads MDHEN; CDR2 reads SYDVKM. With 5 bases clipped from V and 5 bases from J, the junction kept 8 bases outside the gene matches. The CDR3 is 14 amino acids. The CDR3 sequence: CASSLAVRGETQYF. The CDR3 coding sequence is TGTGCCAGCAGTCTTGCGGTGCGGGGGGAGACCCAGTACTTC.

This chain links TRBV19 with TRBJ1-4; perhaps TRBD1 as D (6 bases). V was clipped by 7 bases and J by 2 bases, with 14 bases between them. The germline V gene encodes CDR1 LNHDA and CDR2 SQIVND (reference sequence). The CDR3 is 15 amino acids. The DNA of the CDR3 is TGTGCCAGTACGGGAACAGGGACGACTAATGAAAAACTGTTTTTT. This codes for CASTGTGTTNEKLFF.

The rearrangement links TRBV6-5 to TRBJ2-2, with D possibly matching TRBD2 (6 bases). Germline values: CDR1 MNHEY, CDR2 SVGAGI. The CDR3 consists of 15 residues. V lost 4 bases and J 6 bases, leaving 15 bases between the germline ends. Here the CDR3 DNA reads TGTGCCAGCAGTTTAGCGGCCAGGTGGGCCGGGGAGCTGTTTTTT. It encodes CASSLAARWAGELFF.

The CDR3 loop is CASSPAGRDEQYF. The DNA for the CDR3 is TGTGCCAGCTCACCTGCCGGCCGTGACGAGCAGTACTTC. The rearrangement uses TRBV18 and TRBJ2-7; D not certain. The V and J ends lost 3 bases and 5 bases respectively, with 11 bases between them. Germline-derived CDR1 and CDR2 are KGHSH and LQKENI. The CDR3 is 13 residues long.

The rearrangement joins TRBV5-1 to TRBJ2-1, with TRBD2 matching 10 bases. The junction had 11 bases not matched to a gene; V was cut back by 4 bases and J by 7 bases. This CDR3 comprises 16 residues. CDR1 and CDR2 (germline): SGHRS, YFSETQ. The CDR3, as DNA: TGCGCCAGCAGCCCTAGAGCGGGAGGGCCCTCTAATGAGCAGTTCTTC. Amino acids: CASSPRAGGPSNEQFF.

The chain carries TRBV27 and TRBJ2-5, with TRBD2 identical over 8 bases. J lost 4 bases, V lost 4 bases, and 8 bases had no gene match. This CDR3 spans 15 amino acids. Germline CDR1 reads MNHEY; CDR2 reads SMNVEV (reference sequence). The CDR3: CASSWTNGRGETQYF. CDR3 nucleotides: TGTGCCAGCAGTTGGACTAACGGGAGGGGAGAGACCCAGTACTTC.

This rearrangement joins TRBV2 to TRBJ1-3; D possibly corresponds to TRBD1 (5 bases). The CDR3 runs 15 residues. The germline gives CDR1 SNHLY, CDR2 FYNNEI. Trimming shortened V by 2 bases and J by 2 bases, and 10 bases separated the two germline ends. This CDR3 reads CASSEFGGTGNTIYF. The CDR3 DNA is TGTGCCAGCAGTGAATTTGGGGGGACTGGAAACACCATATATTTT.

Turning to this clone: An end of the junction differs from the germline gene, which may be a read error. The chain employs TRBV6-5 and TRBJ2-1; perhaps TRBD2 as D (6 bases). This CDR3 is built from 14 residues. Germline lookup yields CDR1 MNHEY and CDR2 SVGAGI. CDR3 nucleotides: TGTGCCAGCAGTTCCGGGACTTCCTTCAATGAGCAGTTCTTC. Protein sequence: CASSSGTSFNEQFF.

The chain is built from TRBV7-2 and TRBJ2-7; 8 bases agree with TRBD1. This CDR3 is built from 12 residues. Unmatched junction bases numbered 2, after V lost 5 bases and J lost 5 bases. CDR1 is SGHTA and CDR2 is FQGNSA in the germline V gene. The CDR3 reads CASSGQGHEQYF. The CDR3 DNA is TGTGCCAGCAGCGGACAGGGTCACGAGCAGTACTTC.

This clone showed up just a few times. The chain links TRBV28 to TRBJ1-1; TRBD1 is a possible D gene (5 bases). The CDR3 covers 12 residues. CDR1 is MDHEN, CDR2 SYDVKM, per germline. Trimming removed 5 bases at V and 11 bases at J, with 15 bases between. CDR3 region: CASSPDTRLAFF. The DNA of the CDR3 is TGTGCCAGCAGTCCGGACACCAGGTTGGCTTTCTTT.

V and J are TRBV19 and TRBJ1-1; D is ambiguous. V shed 8 bases and J shed 4 bases, with 11 bases lying between them. The CDR3 contains 12 residues. In germline, CDR1 is LNHDA, CDR2 SQIVND (reference sequence). CDR3 in amino acids: CASAPRGTEAFF. The CDR3 coding sequence is TGTGCCAGTGCCCCACGGGGCACTGAAGCTTTCTTT. The variable domain in full, with the rest retrieved from reference TRBV19 and TRBJ1-1, is DGGITQSPKYLFRKEGQNVTLSCEQNLNHDAMYWYRQDPGQGLRLIYYSQIVNDFQKGDIAEGYSVSREKKESFPLTVTSAQKNPTAFYLCASAPRGTEAFFGQGTRLTVV.

This clone was recorded a few times. The chain recombines TRBV7-3 with TRBJ1-1; unclear D gene. The V end lost 5 bases, the J end lost 4 bases, and 11 bases lay between the germline ends. CDR1 and CDR2 from the germline V gene are SGHTA and FQGTGA. The CDR3 has 13 amino acids. CDR3 in amino acids: CASSITTGTEAFF. The DNA for the CDR3 is TGTGCCAGCAGCATCACGACTGGCACTGAAGCTTTCTTT.